This T cell receptor (beta chain) was recovered during a study of CD4 T cells in relation to SARS-CoV-2 and coronaviruses. Germline assignment: CDR1 SGHRS and CDR2 YFSETQ. This CDR3 region has 18 residues. J lost 0 bases, V lost 0 bases, and 9 bases had no gene match. Unexposed donor CD4+ T cells date from about 2011-2019, before the COVID-19 pandemic. After ten to eleven days of culture, CD4+ T cells were isolated. Study results and limitations: This crossreactivity analysis covered spike protein alone, no other viral proteins.

A note on this clone: No antigen is known for it.

The table came from immunoSEQ multiplex PCR; TCRdb's copy has only in-frame clones and leaves some out. In the table there are roughly 15,000 clones, about 79% of which are singletons. The receptor was derived from a human donor in good health. The sequenced sample was CD4+ T cells from PBMCs, cultured in vitro. The rearrangement uses TRBV5-1 and TRBJ2-3; 8 positions match TRBD2. The CDR3 sequence is CASSLAMSGSWSTDTQYF. DNA of the CDR3: TGCGCCAGCAGCTTGGCTATGAGCGGGAGTTGGAGCACAGATACGCAGTATTTT.